The 21 T cell receptor beta chains given below trace back to one sample, sequenced in a study of brain T cells in children with intractable seizures. Data came from immunoSEQ multiplex PCR; TCRdb stores just in-frame clones and leaves some out. Counted here are hundreds of thousands of clones, over 90% occurring once; the ten biggest clones make up 5.7%. Time point of the sample: blood from clinic visit 5 months post-surgery; TSC patient then seizure free. Sample: peripheral blood, taken about 5 months after surgery. The receptors were gathered from a boy in the first two years of life with tuberous sclerosis and intractable seizures.

This chain joins TRBV5-3 and TRBJ2-2; 9 bases align to TRBD1. TRBV5-3 has ORF status, its function being uncertain. V lost 0 bases to trimming and J lost 0 bases; unmatched junction nucleotides: 0. CDR3 size: 16 residues. CDR3 coding DNA: TGTGCCAGAAGCTTGGGACAGGGGGCGAACACCGGGGAGCTGTTTTTT. This encodes CARSLGQGANTGELFF.

The chain is built from TRBV2 and TRBJ1-2; D is unclear. The CDR3 has 14 amino acids. Deletions cut 0 bases from V and 6 bases from J, with 11 bases between. The germline gives CDR1 SNHLY, CDR2 FYNNEI. Here the CDR3 reads CASSEARGKDGYTF. CDR3 coding DNA: TGTGCCAGCAGTGAAGCCCGGGGAAAAGATGGCTACACCTTC.

The chain carries TRBV27 and TRBJ1-2; 10 bases fit TRBD1. The ends lost 6 bases at V and 4 bases at J; junction bases unmatched: 8. Germline CDR1 and CDR2: MNHEY and SMNVEV (reference sequence). CDR3 length equals 15 residues. CDR3 in DNA: TGTGCCAGCAGAGAGATCCGGGACAGGGGCTATGGCTACACCTTC. It is translated as CASREIRDRGYGYTF.

This chain links TRBV4-1 with TRBJ2-1; D may be TRBD2 (5 bases). V was pared by 0 bases and J by 4 bases, with 10 bases between. Germline V gene sequence: CDR1 MGHRA, CDR2 YSYEKL. There are 15 residues in the CDR3. CDR3 coding DNA: TGCGCCAGCAGCCAAGAACCGGGAATATACAATGAGCAGTTCTTC. As protein: CASSQEPGIYNEQFF.

This chain uses TRBV19 with TRBJ1-5, with D tentatively TRBD1 (6 bases). The CDR3 spans 15 residues. Per germline, CDR1 LNHDA and CDR2 SQIVND (reference sequence). V lost 4 bases and J lost 3, with 13 bases in between. CDR3 protein: CASSTMTGPNQPQHF. CDR3 DNA: TGTGCCAGTAGTACCATGACAGGACCCAATCAGCCCCAGCATTTT. Full variable domain (rest looked up from reference TRBV19 and TRBJ1-5): DGGITQSPKYLFRKEGQNVTLSCEQNLNHDAMYWYRQDPGQGLRLIYYSQIVNDFQKGDIAEGYSVSREKKESFPLTVTSAQKNPTAFYLCASSTMTGPNQPQHFGDGTRLSIL.

This chain connects TRBV27 to TRBJ2-3, with D perhaps TRBD2 (5 bases). Trimming took off 5 bases at V and 0 bases at J, with 15 bases between the two ends. Germline-derived CDR1 and CDR2 are MNHEY and SMNVEV (reference sequence). This CDR3 has 16 residues. CDR3 sequence (DNA): TGTGCCAGCAGTCTACGTACTAGAACTAGCACAGATACGCAGTATTTT. This translates into CASSLRTRTSTDTQYF.

The chain recombines TRBV7-9 with TRBJ2-1; 8 bases line up with TRBD2. Germline-derived CDR1 and CDR2 are SEHNR and FQNEAQ (reference sequence). CDR3 length: 14 amino acids. Trimming took 0 bases from V and 6 from J; bases not matched to a gene: 1. DNA of the CDR3: TGTGCCAGCAGCTTAGCTAGCGGGACCAATGAGCAGTTCTTC. It codes for CASSLASGTNEQFF. Full variable domain (rest looked up from reference TRBV7-9 and TRBJ2-1): DTGVSQNPRHKITKRGQNVTFRCDPISEHNRLYWYRQTLGQGPEFLTYFQNEAQLEKSRLLSDRFSAERPKGSFSTLEIQRTEQGDSAMYLCASSLASGTNEQFFGPGTRLTVL.

V and J are TRBV12-3 or TRBV12-4 and TRBJ2-5; no clear D. Trimming removed 3 bases at V and 1 base at J, with 6 bases between. This CDR3 region has 13 residues. The CDR3 region is CASSFIGQETQYF. CDR3 sequence (DNA): TGTGCCAGCAGTTTTATTGGCCAAGAGACCCAGTACTTC.

The chain has TRBV7-3 and TRBJ2-3, with a possible D match to TRBD2 (6 bases). V was trimmed by 5 bases and J by 5 bases, leaving 17 bases between them. Germline assignment: CDR1 SGHTA and CDR2 FQGTGA. The CDR3 has 15 amino acids. The CDR3: CASSLWGVAKDTQYF. For the CDR3, the DNA is TGTGCCAGCAGCCTCTGGGGGGTGGCGAAAGATACGCAGTATTTT.

The chain uses TRBV18 and TRBJ2-5, with 8 bases matching TRBD2. The CDR3 sequence is 16 residues long. The J segment lost 5 bases and the V segment lost 3 bases, leaving 11 bases of the junction unmatched. Germline CDR1 is KGHSH and CDR2 is LQKENI. CDR3 amino acids: CASSPDRAGVRETQYF. The CDR3 DNA reads TGTGCCAGCTCACCTGACAGAGCGGGGGTAAGGGAGACCCAGTACTTC.

The V and J genes are TRBV5-5 and TRBJ2-3; D uncertain. Germline lookup yields CDR1 SGHKS and CDR2 YYEKEE (reference sequence). V was pared by 1 base and J by 7 bases, with 7 bases between. CDR3 size: 12 residues. CDR3 loop: CASSLPPNTQYF. DNA of the CDR3: TGTGCCAGCAGCTTGCCCCCAAATACGCAGTATTTT.

The V gene is TRBV3-1 (or the pseudogene TRBV3-2), the J gene TRBJ1-1; no clear D. Trimming took off 0 bases at V and 1 base at J, with 3 bases between the two ends. The CDR3 sequence is 13 residues long. Germline lookup yields CDR1 LGHDT and CDR2 YNNKEL (reference sequence). This CDR3 is CASSQEENTEAFF. The CDR3 DNA is TGTGCCAGCAGCCAAGAGGAGAACACTGAAGCTTTCTTT.

The chain has TRBV25-1 and TRBJ1-6; D is ambiguous. The CDR3 length is 16 residues. The ends were cut back, 4 bases at V and 4 bases at J, with 14 bases in the middle. The V gene's germline CDR1 is MGHDK and CDR2 SYGVNS. CDR3 sequence: CASSVDRPTYNSPLHF. CDR3 DNA: TGTGCCAGCAGTGTCGACCGGCCCACGTATAATTCACCCCTCCACTTT.

A word on this clone: Within the sample, other DNA sequences also encode this same CDR3. The chain employs TRBV19 and TRBJ1-1; D is unresolved. V was shortened by 6 bases and J by 0 bases, with 8 bases between the two germline ends. Germline V CDR1 and CDR2: LNHDA, SQIVND (reference sequence). The CDR3 is 13 residues long. The CDR3 sequence is CASSPTVNTEAFF. DNA for the CDR3: TGTGCCAGTAGCCCTACAGTGAACACTGAAGCTTTCTTT.

The chain joins TRBV2 to TRBJ1-5, with no clear D. The length of the CDR3 is 14 residues. Germline CDR1 SNHLY, CDR2 FYNNEI. Trimming removed 4 bases at V and 6 bases at J, with 13 bases between. CDR3 sequence (DNA): TGTGCCAGCAGTGTGCAGGAAATGGGTCAGCCCCAGCATTTT. This codes for CASSVQEMGQPQHF.

A remark on this clone: One junction end disagrees with the germline gene, perhaps due to a read error. The rearrangement joins TRBV10-3 to TRBJ2-1, with D maybe TRBD1 (6 bases). Germline V gene lookup returns CDR1 ENHRY and CDR2 SYGVKD. This CDR3 is built from 13 residues. DNA for the CDR3: TGTGCCATTAGTGAGGTGGGGGCCTATGAGCAGTTCTTC. Its translation is CAISEVGAYEQFF.

In this sample, this clone turned up a few times. The rearrangement uses TRBV21-1 and TRBJ1-1; the table's D call of TRBD1 was not tested on the DNA. TRBV21-1 is noted as a pseudogene. The CDR3 is made up of 14 amino acids. The CDR3 DNA reads as TGTGCCAGCAGCCCACAGGGGGGGAACACTGAAGCTTTCTTT. It yields the protein CASSPQGGNTEAFF.

As regards this clone: One end of the junction is discordant with germline, which a read error may explain. The rearrangement uses TRBV20-1 and TRBJ2-7, with 7 bases lining up with TRBD1. The germline V gene encodes CDR1 DFQATT and CDR2 SNEGSKA (reference sequence). This CDR3 contains 14 residues. In nucleotides, the CDR3 is TGCAGTTCTAGTCGGACCGGGACAGTAGGCGAGCAGTACTTC. It yields the protein CSSSRTGTVGEQYF.

The chain uses TRBV6-5 and TRBJ2-5; 7 bases match TRBD2. Per the germline V gene, CDR1 is MNHEY and CDR2 is SVGAGI. The V and J ends lost 1 base and 1 base, in that order; junction bases with no gene match: 0. The CDR3 has 14 residues. The CDR3 here is CASSYLAGQETQYF. The CDR3 DNA reads as TGTGCCAGCAGTTACTTAGCGGGCCAAGAGACCCAGTACTTC.

This chain uses TRBV19 with TRBJ1-2; 7 bases line up with TRBD1. CDR1 is LNHDA and CDR2 is SQIVND in the germline V gene (reference sequence). This CDR3 is built from 12 residues. The junction had 3 bases not matched to a gene; V was cut back by 5 bases and J by 6 bases. The CDR3 DNA is TGTGCCAGTAGTCCCCAGGGGGATGGCTACACCTTC. This gives the protein CASSPQGDGYTF. Using reference TRBV19 and TRBJ1-2 for the parts outside the CDR3, the full variable domain is DGGITQSPKYLFRKEGQNVTLSCEQNLNHDAMYWYRQDPGQGLRLIYYSQIVNDFQKGDIAEGYSVSREKKESFPLTVTSAQKNPTAFYLCASSPQGDGYTFGSGTRLTVV.

The rearrangement uses TRBV27 and TRBJ1-1, with D perhaps TRBD1 (5 bases). From germline, CDR1 is MNHEY and CDR2 SMNVEV (reference sequence). The CDR3 totals 14 residues. V lost 1 base to trimming and J lost 6 bases, with 12 bases between them. CDR3 in DNA: TGTGCCAGCAGTTTATATGCAGGGTTCCCTGAAGCTTTCTTT. Amino acid sequence: CASSLYAGFPEAFF.